This T cell receptor (beta chain) is drawn from a study of T-cell memory formation after mild COVID-19. General observations from the study: Within pre-infection memory, some responding clones were found, suggesting cross-reactive memory joined. Contracting clones from day 15 to 85 had balanced CD4/CD8; later expanders favoured CD4+.

TCRdb independently ran MiXCR on the 5' RACE reads; one entry per CDR3 protein. The sample lists around 190,000 distinct CDR3 sequences; roughly 18% were seen once. This clonotype was counted a few times. Its target is not known. Per germline, CDR1 MNHNY and CDR2 SVGAGI (reference sequence). Trimming cost V 6 bases and J 1 base, with 12 bases left between them. This CDR3 comprises 14 residues. The V call is TRBV6-6, the J call TRBJ1-1, with D possibly being TRBD1 (5 bases). The receptor's source is a man aged 18 to 35 who had mild COVID-19 (a few samples of this study predate the infection). Cell type and time point are not known. Material: PBMCs or a T cell subset sorted from them (not recorded which). CDR3 sequence (DNA): TGTGCCAGCAGGCGGGCCACAGGGAACACTGAAGCTTTCTTT. Encoded protein: CASRRATGNTEAFF.